This TCR beta chain was documented in a study of T cell responses to AZD1222 COVID-19 vaccine (dated by TCRdb to about 2021). Regarding the complete study: A total of approximately 250 trial participants underwent TCR sequencing, of whom around 210 had received two doses of AZD1222 and 26 had received two doses of the MenACWY control vaccine. Trial participants were enrolled into age subgroups of 18-55, 56-69 and 70-plus years, which contained 148, 28 and 57 TCR-sequenced participants, respectively.

The CDR3 starts with the cysteine, ends with the phenylalanine, and has 15 residues. Only CDR3 DNA is held: 45 bases, read in frame from base 1. The germline V gene encodes CDR1 PRHDT and CDR2 FYEKMQ (reference sequence). Trimming removed 5 bases from V and 2 bases from J, leaving 16 bases between the germline ends. The time point label on this specimen signifies: about 28 days (+/-7) after the second vaccine dose. AZD1222 recipients given second doses at about 4 weeks or at about 12 weeks were pooled, since spike-specific TCR depth and breadth were not found to differ between the two schedules. Vaccinee samples came from UK trials COV001 and COV002, including a single-blind randomized controlled phase 2/3 trial of AZD1222 (ChAdOx1 nCoV-19) in healthy adults. For TCRbeta chain sequencing, PBMC samples from trial participants were taken at day 0 and at day 28 after the second dose. About this clone itself: Its antigen is still unknown. No much larger clonotype is one base removed from it; base qualities were not supplied.

The CDR3 regions of human TCRbeta chains were analyzed by immunosequencing. As for the original processing: TCRs in the repertoires were matched against a reference library of SARS-CoV-2-specific TCRs that had been generated with the MIRA antigen-specificity platform. Breadth was defined as the fraction of unique TCRs that were SARS-CoV-2-associated. Depth was defined as the fraction of total T cells that were SARS-CoV-2-associated. Using the MIRA data, each spike-specific TCR was mapped to the spike region that the TCR reacts to and placed in a CD4 or CD8 class. Log10-transformed breadth and depth values were compared by one-way ANOVA with Sidak's multiple comparisons tests. TCRdb stores this immuneACCESS table with in-frame sequences only. Part of the clones is absent; in the studies checked, under half of the shortfall reflects unresolved V genes, and no reason is known for the rest. That table supplies the V and J calls and clone size; D and trimming were determined from the DNA. This sample lists around 150,000 clones; roughly 87% were detected once. About 6% of the sample is taken by the ten largest.

On the study overall, not on this receptor specifically: Only a handful of AZD1222 recipients were SARS-CoV-2 seropositive at baseline, limiting conclusions about previously exposed vaccinees. The 56-69-year group was small, and its depth increase did not reach significance, likely because of low power. Spike-specific TCR breadth and depth rose significantly after two AZD1222 doses compared with day 0 and with MenACWY recipients. No day 14 peak-response samples were available, so repertoires were characterized only after the peak T cell response. Nearly half of unique spike-specific TCRs reportedly recognized epitopes outside regions mutated in the B.1.351 and B.1.1.7 variants. Participants were mostly white British and included more females than males, and it was suggested by the authors that clonal diversity may have been underestimated. The whole spike protein was spanned by vaccine-associated CD4 TCRs, and dominant responses were seen in regions 160-218 and 743-854.

The rearranged chain carries TRBV13 and TRBJ2-7, with a tentative D call of TRBD1 or TRBD2, each matching 5 bases. The source was peripheral blood, collected 28 days after the second AZD1222 dose. The clonotype originates from an adult who received the AZD1222 COVID-19 vaccine. The CDR3 in this case is CASSASGLSPYEQYF. The nucleotides read TGTGCCAGCAGCGCCTCGGGGCTCTCACCCTACGAGCAGTACTTC.